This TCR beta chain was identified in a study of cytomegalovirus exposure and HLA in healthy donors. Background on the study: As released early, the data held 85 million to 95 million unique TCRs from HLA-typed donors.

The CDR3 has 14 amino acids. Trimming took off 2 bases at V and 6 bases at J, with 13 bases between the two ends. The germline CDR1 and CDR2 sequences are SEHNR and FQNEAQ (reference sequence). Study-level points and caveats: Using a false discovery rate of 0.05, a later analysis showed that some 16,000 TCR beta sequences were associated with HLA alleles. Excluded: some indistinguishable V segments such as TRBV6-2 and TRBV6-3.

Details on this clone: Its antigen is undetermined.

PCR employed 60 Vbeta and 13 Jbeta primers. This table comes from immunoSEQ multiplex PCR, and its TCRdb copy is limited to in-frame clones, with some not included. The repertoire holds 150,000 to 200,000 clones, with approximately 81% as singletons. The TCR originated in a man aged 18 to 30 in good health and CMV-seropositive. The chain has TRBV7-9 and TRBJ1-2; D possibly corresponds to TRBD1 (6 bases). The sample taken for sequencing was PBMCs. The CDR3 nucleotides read TGTGCCAGCAGCTTACAGGGGAGCGGGGATGGCTACACCTTC. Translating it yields CASSLQGSGDGYTF.